This T cell receptor beta chain emerged from a study of beta chain features in type 1 diabetes. This clone was seen a handful of times. Antigen unknown. General study results and limits: The study notes PCR might favor shorter templates equally in patients and controls. Significant though moderate, a shortening of TCRB CDR3s appeared in all four CD4+ subsets of Type 1 diabetes patients.

From germline, CDR1 is MNHEY and CDR2 SMNVEV (reference sequence). This CDR3 comprises 14 residues. The junction had 6 bases not matched to a gene; V was cut back by 6 bases and J by 4 bases. Expressed TCRB transcripts were sequenced because the entire RNA isolate underwent reverse transcription. Sequenced by immunoSEQ multiplex PCR; TCRdb stores in-frame clones only, minus some. The data hold roughly 330,000 clones, with about 14% observed a single time. This TCR was recovered from a woman under 30 with type 1 diabetes. Sequenced material: naive CD4+ T cells from blood. V usage is TRBV27 and J usage is TRBJ2-7; 10 bases map to TRBD1. The CDR3 protein is CASSPGQGRYEQYV. In DNA form, the CDR3 reads TGTGCCAGCAGCCCGGGACAGGGGAGGTACGAGCAGTACGTC.